The 20 T cell receptor beta chains below all came from one sample that was sequenced in a study of control samples from healthy donors and cancer patients. TCRdb's copy holds only in-frame clones and misses some; the assay was immunoSEQ multiplex PCR. This sample yields over 100,000 clones, of which approximately 88% are seen a single time; less than 3.5% belongs to the top ten. Sequencing was done on a sample of blood. Receptors originate from a man aged 40-49 years in good health.

This rearrangement joins TRBV13 to TRBJ2-3; D tentatively fits TRBD1 or TRBD2 (6 bases each). This CDR3 has 16 amino acids. Trimming took off 1 base at V and 1 base at J, with 12 bases between the two ends. The germline V gene has CDR1 PRHDT and CDR2 FYEKMQ (reference sequence). CDR3 region: CASSLDPGAGTDTQYF. The CDR3 bases are TGTGCCAGCAGCTTAGACCCGGGGGCCGGCACAGATACGCAGTATTTT.

The rearrangement joins TRBV7-9 to TRBJ1-1, with D unclear. The CDR3 runs to 15 residues. Germline CDR1 reads SEHNR; CDR2 reads FQNEAQ (reference sequence). Trimming pared 0 bases from V and 4 bases from J, leaving 12 bases between. CDR3: CASSLASPSSTEAFF. CDR3 coding DNA: TGTGCCAGCAGCTTAGCGTCACCGTCGAGCACTGAAGCTTTCTTT.

In this sample, this clone turned up a few times. The chain joins TRBV6-2 or TRBV6-3 to TRBJ1-2; no clear D gene. V was pared by 0 bases and J by 5 bases, with 13 bases between. There are 15 residues in the CDR3. The V gene's germline CDR1 is MNHEY and CDR2 SVGEGT. The chain's CDR3 is CASSYSEANIYGYTF. Here the CDR3 DNA reads TGTGCCAGCAGTTACTCGGAGGCCAATATTTATGGCTACACCTTC.

The J gene is TRBJ2-4, the V gene TRBV5-3, with TRBD1 as a possible D gene (5 bases). TRBV5-3 is an open reading frame, and its role is uncertain. The CDR3 has 15 amino acids. V gave up 2 bases and J gave up 1 base, with 10 bases separating them. CDR3 DNA: TGTGCCAGAAGCTTAGGGGTCAGGGCCAAAAACATTCAGTACTTC. Its protein product is CARSLGVRAKNIQYF.

The chain carries TRBV30 and TRBJ2-3; D possibly corresponds to TRBD1 (6 bases). With 5 bases removed from V and 0 bases from J, the gap between germline ends came to 9 bases. The CDR3 is 13 residues long. Per germline, CDR1 GTSNPN and CDR2 SVGIG (reference sequence). The CDR3 reads CAWGTGSTDTQYF. In DNA form, the CDR3 reads TGTGCCTGGGGTACAGGGAGCACAGATACGCAGTATTTT.

The CDR3 bases are TGTGCCAGCAGCCACTTTGGACAGAGTCAGGGTGGCTACACCTTC. Translated: CASSHFGQSQGGYTF. The V call is TRBV6-6, the J call TRBJ1-2, with a tentative D call TRBD1 (6 bases). From germline, CDR1 is MNHNY and CDR2 SVGAGI (reference sequence). The CDR3 contains 15 residues. Trimming shortened V by 6 bases and J by 7 bases, and 21 bases separated the two germline ends.

The genes are TRBV7-2 and TRBJ1-1, with 7 positions matching TRBD1. The CDR3 is 15 amino acids. V lost 5 bases to trimming and J lost 4 bases; unmatched junction nucleotides: 10. Germline V gene data show CDR1 as SGHTA and CDR2 as FQGNSA. The CDR3: CASSPRRDSATEAFF. The CDR3 nucleotides read TGTGCCAGCAGCCCCAGAAGGGACAGTGCCACTGAAGCTTTCTTT.

The rearrangement uses TRBV7-2 and TRBJ1-3; 7 nucleotides line up with TRBD1. The CDR3 has 15 amino acids. Germline CDR1 is SGHTA and CDR2 is FQGNSA. The junction had 8 bases not matched to a gene; V was cut back by 5 bases and J by 4 bases. The chain's CDR3 is CASSPRDSRGNTIYF. As DNA, the CDR3 is TGTGCCAGCAGCCCCCGGGACAGCCGAGGAAACACCATATATTTT.

The genes are TRBV29-1 and TRBJ1-1, with 8 bases fitting TRBD1. This CDR3 contains 15 residues. CDR1 and CDR2 (germline): SQVTM, ANQGSEA. J was trimmed by 0 bases and V by 8 bases; bases with no gene match: 11. For the CDR3, the DNA is TGCAGCTCCCTGGGGGACAGGAATATGAACACTGAAGCTTTCTTT. Its translation: CSSLGDRNMNTEAFF.

CDR3 sequence reads: CASSLEPRTVSEAFF. The CDR3, as DNA: TGTGCCAGCAGCTTAGAACCCCGGACAGTTTCTGAAGCTTTCTTT. The gene calls are TRBV11-2 and TRBJ1-1; D possibly corresponds to TRBD1 (6 bases). This CDR3 has 15 residues. Germline CDR1 SGHAT, CDR2 FQNNGV. Trimming left V 0 bases short and J 6 bases short, with 14 bases between.

CDR3 loop: CASSEEGEKLFF. Written as DNA, the CDR3 is TGCGCCAGCAGTGAGGAGGGTGAAAAACTGTTTTTT. The chain uses TRBV10-1 and TRBJ1-4; D gene uncertain. Germline V gene data show CDR1 as WNHNN and CDR2 as SYGVQD (reference sequence). V lost 2 bases, J lost 7 bases, and 5 bases lay in between. This CDR3 contains 12 residues.

The chain joins TRBV5-6 to TRBJ2-1; 12 nucleotides match TRBD1. Per germline, CDR1 SGHDT and CDR2 YYEEEE. The V and J ends lost 3 bases and 8 bases, in that order; junction bases with no gene match: 6. This CDR3 is 15 amino acids long. The CDR3 coding sequence is TGTGCCAGCAGCTCGGGACAGGGGGCTCGGGATGAGCAGTTCTTC. This codes for CASSSGQGARDEQFF.

The CDR3 sequence is CASTWGGNAYNEQFF. The CDR3 bases are TGTGCCAGCACCTGGGGAGGGAACGCCTACAATGAGCAGTTCTTC. The chain carries TRBV6-5 and TRBJ2-1; 7 bases fit TRBD2. Germline V gene sequence: CDR1 MNHEY, CDR2 SVGAGI. The CDR3 sequence is 15 residues long. V gave up 7 bases and J gave up 2 bases; unmatched junction bases: 8.

J is TRBJ1-2 and V is TRBV4-3; D gene ambiguous. Germline CDR1 LGHNA, CDR2 YSLEER. V was shortened by 4 bases and J by 3 bases, with 15 bases between the two germline ends. The length of the CDR3 is 15 residues. In nucleotides, the CDR3 is TGCGCCAGCAGCCCTCAAGCACACAGAGACTATGGCTACACCTTC. It specifies CASSPQAHRDYGYTF.

The chain carries TRBV3-1 (or the pseudogene TRBV3-2) and TRBJ2-1; 9 nucleotides line up with TRBD1. V was pared by 4 bases and J by 7 bases, with 8 bases of the junction left unmatched. The CDR3 consists of 15 residues. Germline CDR1 is LGHDT and CDR2 is YNNKEL (reference sequence). CDR3 protein: CASSLQTGGRNEQFF. The DNA for the CDR3 is TGTGCCAGCAGCCTCCAGACAGGGGGTAGGAATGAGCAGTTCTTC.

V and J are TRBV15 and TRBJ1-2, with TRBD1 identical over 7 bases. J was trimmed by 5 bases and V by 4 bases; bases with no gene match: 7. The CDR3 extends over 14 amino acids. Germline-derived CDR1 and CDR2 are LNHNV and YYDKDF (reference sequence). The CDR3 sequence is CATSIGDSGYGYTF. CDR3 DNA: TGTGCCACCAGCATCGGGGACAGCGGATATGGCTACACCTTC.

The chain couples TRBV4-3 to TRBJ2-6, with TRBD1 matching 7 bases. CDR3 length: 22 residues. The ends lost 2 bases at V and 0 bases at J; junction bases unmatched: 19. Germline V gene data show CDR1 as LGHNA and CDR2 as YSLEER. The CDR3 coding sequence is TGCGCCAGCAGCCAATTCCTCATCACCGGGACAGTTAATCCCTCTGGGGCCAACGTCCTGACTTTC. The encoded protein is CASSQFLITGTVNPSGANVLTF.

The V and J genes are TRBV7-2 and TRBJ2-2; 7 bases agree with TRBD2. CDR3 size: 15 residues. CDR1 is SGHTA and CDR2 is FQGNSA in the germline V gene. V lost 0 bases, J lost 7 bases, and 5 bases stayed unmatched. The CDR3 nucleotides read TGTGCCAGCAGCTTAGCCAGCGGGGTTGGCGGGGAGCTGTTTTTT. Translating gives CASSLASGVGGELFF. Full variable domain (outside the CDR3, taken from reference TRBV7-2 and TRBJ2-2): GAGVSQSPSNKVTEKGKDVELRCDPISGHTALYWYRQSLGQGLEFLIYFQGNSAPDKSGLPSDRFSAERTGGSVSTLTIQRTQQEDSAVYLCASSLASGVGGELFFGEGSRLTVL.

With respect to this clone: Other nucleotide sequences in the sample specify the same CDR3. The genes are TRBV7-3 and TRBJ1-1, with no clear D. CDR1 and CDR2 from the germline V gene are SGHTA and FQGTGA. There are 13 residues in the CDR3. V shed 5 bases and J shed 1 base, with 8 bases lying between them. DNA for the CDR3: TGTGCCAGCAGCCCGACACGGAACACTGAAGCTTTCTTT. Residues: CASSPTRNTEAFF.

This clone was seen once. The chain uses TRBV12-3 or TRBV12-4 and TRBJ1-1; 7 positions agree with TRBD1. The CDR3 has 12 amino acids. The junction had 2 bases not matched to a gene; V was cut back by 0 bases and J by 10 bases. The CDR3: CASSLADRRAFF. CDR3 DNA sequence: TGTGCCAGCAGTTTAGCGGACAGGAGAGCTTTCTTT.